Each of the 32 T cell receptor beta chains below was sequenced from the same sample in a study of blood T cell repertoires in COVID-19. Repertoires were generated with immunoSEQ multiplex PCR, while TCRdb's copy carries only in-frame clones and drops some. The table has approximately 150,000 clones, roughly nine tenths seen once. The sequencing input was peripheral blood. Receptor source: a woman in her sixties with active COVID-19.

The rearrangement links TRBV7-6 to TRBJ1-4; 9 nucleotides agree with TRBD1. From germline, CDR1 is SGHVS and CDR2 FNYEAQ. The CDR3 length is 14 residues. Unmatched junction bases numbered 4, after V lost 4 bases and J lost 7 bases. In DNA form, the CDR3 reads TGTGCCAGCAGCTCCGGACAGGGGCTTGAAAAACTGTTTTTT. Encoded protein: CASSSGQGLEKLFF.

V and J are TRBV5-5 and TRBJ1-4, with D possibly TRBD1 on 5 matching bases. CDR3 length equals 14 residues. From germline, CDR1 is SGHKS and CDR2 YYEKEE (reference sequence). Trimming cost V 1 base and J 11 bases, with 15 bases left between them. The CDR3 nucleotides are TGTGCCAGCAGCTTGTCAGGGCCACTTGGGAAACTGTTTTTT. Translating gives CASSLSGPLGKLFF.

The V call is TRBV6-5, the J call TRBJ2-7; tentative D call: TRBD2 (6 bases). Germline CDR1 is MNHEY and CDR2 is SVGAGI. The CDR3 runs 15 residues. Trimming left V 4 bases short and J 0 bases short, with 13 bases between. The CDR3 DNA sequence: TGTGCCAGCAGTTCCGCGGACGGGAGCTCCTACGAGCAGTACTTC. This sequence encodes CASSSADGSSYEQYF.

This chain links TRBV6-4 with TRBJ2-3; tentatively, D is TRBD2 (6 bases). The germline gives CDR1 MRHNA, CDR2 SNTAGT. The length of the CDR3 is 16 residues. V dropped 6 bases and J dropped 0 bases, with 16 bases sitting between them. CDR3 residues: CASSAQPAGSTDTQYF. CDR3 nucleotide sequence: TGTGCCAGCAGCGCCCAACCAGCGGGTAGCACAGATACGCAGTATTTT.

CDR3 nucleotides: TGTGCCTGGACCACAGGACAGGGAGCTAGACGCTATGGCTACACCTTC. Residues: CAWTTGQGARRYGYTF. The V and J genes are TRBV30 and TRBJ1-2; 8 bases map to TRBD1. Germline V gene sequence: CDR1 GTSNPN, CDR2 SVGIG (reference sequence). The CDR3 consists of 16 residues. With 4 bases clipped from V and 4 bases from J, the junction kept 14 bases outside the gene matches.

This clone was observed a handful of times. The chain employs TRBV20-1 and TRBJ2-7; tentatively, D is TRBD1 (5 bases). Germline assignment: CDR1 DFQATT and CDR2 SNEGSKA (reference sequence). The CDR3 runs 11 residues. The CDR3 is CSLFRGYEQYF. CDR3 bases: TGCTCTCTCTTTAGGGGCTACGAGCAGTACTTC.

The rearrangement uses TRBV24-1 and TRBJ2-5; 9 bases agree with TRBD2. From germline, CDR1 is KGHDR and CDR2 SFDVKD. V was pared by 5 bases and J by 1 base, with 16 bases of the junction left unmatched. The CDR3 length is 19 residues. The CDR3 DNA reads TGTGCCACCAGTGGCCCACAGGGTAGGTCAGCGGGAGGCCAAGAGACCCAGTACTTC. It codes for CATSGPQGRSAGGQETQYF.

The chain recombines TRBV6-2 or TRBV6-3 with TRBJ2-7; D gene ambiguous. The CDR3 totals 13 residues. The V gene's germline CDR1 is MNHEY and CDR2 SVGEGT. Trimming removed 5 bases at V and 0 bases at J, with 8 bases between. CDR3 amino acids: CASSAEPSYEQYF. The CDR3 region has the DNA TGTGCCAGCAGTGCGGAGCCCTCCTACGAGCAGTACTTC.

This chain links TRBV7-9 with TRBJ2-5, with D unresolved. Trimming left V 5 bases short and J 4 bases short, with 8 bases between. The CDR3 runs 12 residues. The germline gives CDR1 SEHNR, CDR2 FQNEAQ (reference sequence). The CDR3 spells CASSLIGETQYF. CDR3 sequence (DNA): TGTGCCAGCAGCCTAATTGGAGAGACCCAGTACTTC.

The rearrangement uses TRBV9 and TRBJ1-2; 9 bases match TRBD1. J gave up 0 bases and V 4 bases, and 4 bases lay outside the gene matches. The CDR3 extends over 15 amino acids. Germline CDR1 and CDR2: SGDLS and YYNGEE. CDR3 loop: CASSSDRGANYGYTF. CDR3 sequence (DNA): TGTGCCAGCAGCTCGGACAGGGGCGCTAACTATGGCTACACCTTC.

The gene calls are TRBV19 and TRBJ2-1, with 7 bases that match TRBD2. Germline trimming cut 1 base from V and 5 bases from J; bases unmatched to any gene: 5. Germline CDR1 and CDR2: LNHDA and SQIVND (reference sequence). CDR3 length: 15 amino acids. The chain's CDR3 is CASSIAGLTHNEQFF. The CDR3 DNA reads TGTGCCAGTAGTATAGCGGGACTAACACACAATGAGCAGTTCTTC.

V is TRBV20-1 and J is TRBJ2-7; 8 bases match TRBD1. The V gene's germline CDR1 is DFQATT and CDR2 SNEGSKA (reference sequence). The CDR3 is 14 amino acids. DNA of the CDR3: TGCAGGGCCAGTTACCGGACAGGGAAGGACGAGCAGTACTTC. Translated: CRASYRTGKDEQYF.

This rearrangement joins TRBV6-2 or TRBV6-3 to TRBJ2-1; the D gene is possibly TRBD2 (5 bases). V lost 3 bases and J 9 bases, leaving 21 bases between the germline ends. The CDR3 runs 16 residues. Germline V lookup: CDR1 MNHEY, CDR2 SVGEGT. Written as DNA, the CDR3 is TGTGCCAGCAGTTATAGTCGAACTAGAATCTCGGGTGAGCAGTTCTTC. Translating it yields CASSYSRTRISGEQFF.

The rearrangement uses TRBV28 and TRBJ1-5, with D unclear. The length of the CDR3 is 16 residues. V dropped 7 bases and J dropped 1 base, with 17 bases sitting between them. Germline CDR1 MDHEN, CDR2 SYDVKM. CDR3 in amino acids: CASTLHQVVSNQPQHF. CDR3 nucleotide sequence: TGTGCCAGCACCCTCCACCAGGTGGTGAGCAATCAGCCCCAGCATTTT.

The V and J genes are TRBV18 and TRBJ1-4; D is uncertain. The CDR3 sequence is 16 residues long. Between the trimmed V and J ends, which lost 3 bases and 8 bases, there was a span of 19 bases. Germline CDR1 and CDR2: KGHSH and LQKENI. CDR3 residues: CASSPVAPVVEEKLFF. The CDR3, as DNA: TGTGCCAGCTCACCGGTAGCCCCAGTCGTAGAGGAAAAACTGTTTTTT.

This clone was picked up a small number of times. This chain connects TRBV7-2 to TRBJ2-7, with 8 bases that match TRBD2. Germline CDR1 is SGHTA and CDR2 is FQGNSA. The CDR3 length is 16 residues. The J segment lost 0 bases and the V segment lost 5 bases, leaving 9 bases of the junction unmatched. CDR3 nucleotides: TGTGCCAGCAGCCCTTACTTAGCGGGGAGCTCCTACGAGCAGTACTTC. This codes for CASSPYLAGSSYEQYF.

This rearrangement joins TRBV7-3 to TRBJ2-7; the match to TRBD1 covers 10 bases. The germline gives CDR1 SGHTA, CDR2 FQGTGA. The trim removed 5 bases at V and 6 bases at J, leaving 10 bases unmatched. The CDR3 covers 15 residues. In DNA, the CDR3 is TGTGCCAGCAGCCCTACACCGGGACAGGGGAGCGAGCAGTACTTC. This gives the protein CASSPTPGQGSEQYF.

This chain joins TRBV5-1 and TRBJ2-3; D is possibly TRBD2 (5 bases). CDR1 and CDR2 from the germline V gene are SGHRS and YFSETQ. The germline V and J ends were trimmed by 4 bases and 0 bases, with 12 bases remaining between them. The CDR3 totals 15 residues. CDR3 in amino acids: CASSQTTPSTDTQYF. DNA of the CDR3: TGCGCCAGCAGCCAGACTACTCCAAGCACAGATACGCAGTATTTT. Looking up the rest from reference TRBV5-1 and TRBJ2-3 gives the full variable domain: KAGVTQTPRYLIKTRGQQVTLSCSPISGHRSVSWYQQTPGQGLQFLFEYFSETQRNKGNFPGRFSGRQFSNSRSEMNVSTLELGDSALYLCASSQTTPSTDTQYFGPGTRLTVL.

This sequence joins TRBV30 and TRBJ2-3, with 11 bases that match TRBD1. Germline CDR1 and CDR2: GTSNPN and SVGIG (reference sequence). V shed 5 bases and J 9 bases; nucleotides not matched to a gene: 10. The CDR3 loop spans 14 amino acids. For the CDR3, the DNA is TGTGCCTGGGGACAGGGGGCCCACAGAGGGACGCAGTATTTT. It codes for CAWGQGAHRGTQYF.

The chain carries TRBV11-1 and TRBJ2-7; 8 bases line up with TRBD2. This CDR3 region has 14 residues. With 5 bases clipped from V and 2 bases from J, the junction kept 5 bases outside the gene matches. Germline V gene sequence: CDR1 SGHAT, CDR2 FQDESV (reference sequence). The CDR3, as DNA: TGTGCCAGCAGCCCGGCGGGGGGCACCTACGAGCAGTACTTC. It translates to CASSPAGGTYEQYF.

J is TRBJ1-2 and V is TRBV5-1, with D unclear. V was clipped by 4 bases and J by 8 bases, with 15 bases between them. Germline CDR1 and CDR2: SGHRS and YFSETQ. The CDR3 totals 13 residues. The DNA of the CDR3 is TGCGCCAGCAGCACCGGGAGCTTAAGGGGCTACACCTTC. It translates to CASSTGSLRGYTF.

The chain carries TRBV5-6 and TRBJ1-2; 8 nucleotides line up with TRBD1. This CDR3 is built from 14 residues. Germline loops: CDR1 SGHDT, CDR2 YYEEEE. The V gene end was trimmed by 1 base and the J gene end by 5 bases; junction bases not matched to a gene: 4. CDR3 amino acids: CASSLITGGYGYTF. The CDR3 region has the DNA TGTGCCAGCAGCTTGATTACAGGGGGATATGGCTACACCTTC.

The rearrangement uses TRBV5-1 and TRBJ2-3; 7 nucleotides line up with TRBD1. The CDR3 is 15 amino acids. V shed 1 base, J shed 0 bases, and the junction held 2 bases outside the gene matches. The V gene's germline CDR1 is SGHRS and CDR2 YFSETQ. CDR3 protein: CASSLPTGSTDTQYF. The DNA for the CDR3 is TGCGCCAGCAGCTTGCCGACAGGGAGCACAGATACGCAGTATTTT.

The V call is TRBV4-1, the J call TRBJ1-1; D is possibly TRBD1 (6 bases). Looked up from germline, CDR1 is MGHRA and CDR2 is YSYEKL. The V and J ends lost 1 base and 10 bases respectively, with 10 bases between them. This CDR3 is built from 12 residues. CDR3: CASSQVGGRAFF. As DNA, the CDR3 is TGCGCCAGCAGCCAAGTTGGGGGCAGAGCTTTCTTT.

V is TRBV6-1 and J is TRBJ2-7; D perhaps matches TRBD1 (5 bases). The CDR3 consists of 12 residues. Trimming left V 2 bases short and J 6 bases short, with 8 bases between. The V gene's germline CDR1 is MNHNS and CDR2 SASEGT. As DNA, the CDR3 is TGTGCCAGCAGTGAACTAGGGGCCGAGCAGTACTTC. This gives the protein CASSELGAEQYF.

The V call is TRBV9, the J call TRBJ2-3; 7 bases are a match to TRBD1. The CDR3 contains 15 residues. The trim removed 4 bases at V and 3 bases at J, leaving 8 bases unmatched. Germline V CDR1 and CDR2: SGDLS, YYNGEE. CDR3 region: CASSPRQGTTDTQYF. CDR3 coding DNA: TGTGCCAGCAGCCCCCGACAGGGTACAACAGATACGCAGTATTTT. Looking up the rest from reference TRBV9 and TRBJ2-3 gives the full variable domain: DSGVTQTPKHLITATGQRVTLRCSPRSGDLSVYWYQQSLDQGLQFLIQYYNGEERAKGNILERFSAQQFPDLHSELNLSSLELGDSALYFCASSPRQGTTDTQYFGPGTRLTVL.

The chain combines TRBV3-1 (or the pseudogene TRBV3-2) with TRBJ2-7, with D perhaps matching TRBD1 (5 bases). The CDR3 extends over 12 amino acids. Deletions cut 2 bases from V and 3 bases from J, with 5 bases between. Looked up from germline, CDR1 is LGHDT and CDR2 is YNNKEL (reference sequence). The CDR3 nucleotides are TGTGCCAGCAGCCAACAGGGCTACGAGCAGTACTTC. This codes for CASSQQGYEQYF.

The chain employs TRBV13 and TRBJ1-2; the D gene is possibly TRBD1 (6 bases). The germline CDR1 and CDR2 sequences are PRHDT and FYEKMQ (reference sequence). The CDR3 is 14 residues long. V was shortened by 0 bases and J by 2 bases, with 7 bases between the two germline ends. This chain's CDR3 is CASSLGDRNYGYTF. In DNA form, the CDR3 reads TGTGCCAGCAGCTTAGGCGACAGGAACTATGGCTACACCTTC.

The chain joins TRBV4-3 to TRBJ2-3, with TRBD1 matching 9 bases. V dropped 5 bases and J dropped 3; count of bases not matched to a gene: 9. Germline V CDR1 and CDR2: LGHNA, YSLEER. This CDR3 contains 16 residues. The CDR3 DNA reads as TGCGCCAGCAGCAGACTCCTGACAGGGGGGACAGATACGCAGTATTTT. Translating gives CASSRLLTGGTDTQYF.

The chain is built from TRBV5-1 and TRBJ2-5; D gene unclear. Looked up from germline, CDR1 is SGHRS and CDR2 is YFSETQ. V was trimmed by 5 bases and J by 2 bases, leaving 13 bases between them. This CDR3 contains 14 residues. CDR3 sequence reads: CASRELPAQETQYF. The CDR3, as DNA: TGCGCCAGCAGGGAGTTGCCAGCACAAGAGACCCAGTACTTC.

The V and J genes are TRBV4-2 and TRBJ2-5; possibly TRBD1 for D (5 bases). This CDR3 has 16 amino acids. Per the germline V gene, CDR1 is LGHNA and CDR2 is YNFKEQ. V shed 4 bases and J shed 5 bases, with 20 bases lying between them. Here the CDR3 reads CASSPSTGWGSETQYF. The CDR3, as DNA: TGTGCCAGCAGCCCGTCCACAGGATGGGGTTCGGAGACCCAGTACTTC.

The CDR3 protein is CASSPRTSHTGELFF. CDR3 nucleotides: TGCGCCAGCAGCCCGAGGACTAGCCATACCGGGGAGCTGTTTTTT. This chain joins TRBV5-1 and TRBJ2-2, with 8 bases matching TRBD2. CDR3 length: 15 residues. The V gene end was trimmed by 4 bases and the J gene end by 5 bases; junction bases not matched to a gene: 7. The germline V gene has CDR1 SGHRS and CDR2 YFSETQ.